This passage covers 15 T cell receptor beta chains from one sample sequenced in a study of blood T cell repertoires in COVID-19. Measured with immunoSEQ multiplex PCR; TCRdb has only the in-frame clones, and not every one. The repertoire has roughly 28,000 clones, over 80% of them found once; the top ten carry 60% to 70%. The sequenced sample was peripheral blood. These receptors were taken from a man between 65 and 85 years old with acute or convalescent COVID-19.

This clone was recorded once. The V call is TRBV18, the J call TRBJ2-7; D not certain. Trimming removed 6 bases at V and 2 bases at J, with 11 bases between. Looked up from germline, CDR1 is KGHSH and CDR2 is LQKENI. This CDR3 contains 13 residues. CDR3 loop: CASSHNNAYEQYF. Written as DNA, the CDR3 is TGTGCCAGCTCCCACAATAACGCCTACGAGCAGTACTTC.

CDR3 residues: CAWSDFDRGVTDTQYF. The CDR3 coding sequence is TGTGCCTGGAGTGATTTTGACAGGGGGGTAACAGATACGCAGTATTTT. V is TRBV30 and J is TRBJ2-3; 9 nucleotides agree with TRBD1. The V and J ends lost 1 base and 3 bases, in that order; junction bases with no gene match: 8. CDR3 length: 16 residues. Germline CDR1 is GTSNPN and CDR2 is SVGIG (reference sequence). The whole variable domain, remainder taken from reference TRBV30 and TRBJ2-3, is SQTIHQWPATLVQPVGSPLSLECTVEGTSNPNLYWYRQAAGRGLQLLFYSVGIGQISSEVPQNLSASRPQDRQFILSSKKLLLSDSGFYLCAWSDFDRGVTDTQYFGPGTRLTVL.

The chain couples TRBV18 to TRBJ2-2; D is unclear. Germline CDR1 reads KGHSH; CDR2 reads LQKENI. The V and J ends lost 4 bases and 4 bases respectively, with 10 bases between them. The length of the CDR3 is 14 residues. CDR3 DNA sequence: TGTGCCAGCTCACTCGCAGAATTCACCGGGGAGCTGTTTTTT. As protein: CASSLAEFTGELFF.

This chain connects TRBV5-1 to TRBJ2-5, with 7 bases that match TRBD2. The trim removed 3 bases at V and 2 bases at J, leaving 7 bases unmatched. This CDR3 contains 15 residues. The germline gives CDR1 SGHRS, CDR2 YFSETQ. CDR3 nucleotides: TGCGCCAGCAGCTCGCGACTAGCTTTACAAGAGACCCAGTACTTC. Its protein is CASSSRLALQETQYF.

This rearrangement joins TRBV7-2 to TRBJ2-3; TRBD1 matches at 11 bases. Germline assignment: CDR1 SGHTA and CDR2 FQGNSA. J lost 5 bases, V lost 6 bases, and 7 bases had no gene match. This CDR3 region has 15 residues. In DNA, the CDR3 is TGTGCCAGCAGGGTAGGGACAGGGGGTCGAGATACGCAGTATTTT. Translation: CASRVGTGGRDTQYF.

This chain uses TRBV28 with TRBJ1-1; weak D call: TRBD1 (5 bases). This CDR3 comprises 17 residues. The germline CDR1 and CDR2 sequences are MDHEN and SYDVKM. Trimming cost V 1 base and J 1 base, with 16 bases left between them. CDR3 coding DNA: TGTGCCAGCAGTTTATTCCCCTTGGAGGGGAGGAACACTGAAGCTTTCTTT. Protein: CASSLFPLEGRNTEAFF.

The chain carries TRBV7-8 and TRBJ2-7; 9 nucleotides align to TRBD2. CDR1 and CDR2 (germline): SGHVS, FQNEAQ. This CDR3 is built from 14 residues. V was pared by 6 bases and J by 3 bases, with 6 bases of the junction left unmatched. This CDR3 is CASSRLAANYEQYF. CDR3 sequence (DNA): TGTGCCAGCAGTCGACTAGCGGCAAACTACGAGCAGTACTTC.

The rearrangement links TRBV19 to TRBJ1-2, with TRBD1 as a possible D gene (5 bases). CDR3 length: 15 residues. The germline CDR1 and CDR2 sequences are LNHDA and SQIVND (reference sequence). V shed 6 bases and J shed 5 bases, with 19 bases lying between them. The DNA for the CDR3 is TGTGCCAGTAGGATTATGGCAGATCCAGGGTATGGCTACACCTTC. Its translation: CASRIMADPGYGYTF.

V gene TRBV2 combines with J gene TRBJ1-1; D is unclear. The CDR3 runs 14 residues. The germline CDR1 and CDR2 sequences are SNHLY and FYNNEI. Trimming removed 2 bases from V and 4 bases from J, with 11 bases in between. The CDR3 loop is CASSELSGGTEAFF. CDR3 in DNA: TGTGCCAGCAGTGAACTCTCTGGAGGCACTGAAGCTTTCTTT.

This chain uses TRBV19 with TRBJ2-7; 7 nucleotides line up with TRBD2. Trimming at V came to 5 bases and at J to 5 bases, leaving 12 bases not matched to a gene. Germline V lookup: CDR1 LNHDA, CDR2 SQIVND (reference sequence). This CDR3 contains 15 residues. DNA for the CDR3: TGTGCCAGTAGTCCTGTCATGTGGGAGGGAAACGAGCAGTACTTC. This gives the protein CASSPVMWEGNEQYF.

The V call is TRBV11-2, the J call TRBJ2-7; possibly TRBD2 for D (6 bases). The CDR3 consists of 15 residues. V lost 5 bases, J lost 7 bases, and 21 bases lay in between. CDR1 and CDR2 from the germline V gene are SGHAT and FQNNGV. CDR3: CASSPTNFGGGEQYF. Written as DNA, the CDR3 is TGTGCCAGCAGCCCGACAAACTTCGGGGGAGGAGAGCAGTACTTC.

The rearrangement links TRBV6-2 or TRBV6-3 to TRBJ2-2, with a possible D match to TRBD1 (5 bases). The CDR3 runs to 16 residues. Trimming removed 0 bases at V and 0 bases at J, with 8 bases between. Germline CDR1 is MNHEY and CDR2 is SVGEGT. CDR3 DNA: TGTGCCAGCAGTTACTCCAGACAGACGAACACCGGGGAGCTGTTTTTT. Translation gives CASSYSRQTNTGELFF.

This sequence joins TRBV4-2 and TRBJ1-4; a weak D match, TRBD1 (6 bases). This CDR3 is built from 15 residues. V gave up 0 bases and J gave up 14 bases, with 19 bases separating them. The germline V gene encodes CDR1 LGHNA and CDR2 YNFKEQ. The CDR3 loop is CASSQEELGGGRLFF. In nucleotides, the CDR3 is TGTGCCAGCAGCCAAGAGGAATTAGGGGGGGGGCGCCTGTTTTTT.

The CDR3 nucleotides are TGTGCCAGCAGTGAAGACAGGGGCTATGGCTACACCTTC. Translation gives CASSEDRGYGYTF. J is TRBJ1-2 and V is TRBV6-1; TRBD1 aligns across 7 bases. J lost 4 bases, V lost 1 base, and 0 bases had no gene match. CDR1 MNHNS and CDR2 SASEGT come from the germline V gene. The CDR3 has 13 amino acids.

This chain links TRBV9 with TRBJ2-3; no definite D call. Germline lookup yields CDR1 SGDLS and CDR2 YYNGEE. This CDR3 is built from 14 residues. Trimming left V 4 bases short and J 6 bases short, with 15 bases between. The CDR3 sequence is CASSLDYIPDTQYF. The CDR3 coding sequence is TGTGCCAGCAGCCTAGATTACATTCCGGATACGCAGTATTTT.